The next 16 T cell receptor beta chains were all read from a single sample in a study of identical twins. Via MiXCR, TCRdb re-called the 5' RACE reads, giving one row per CDR3 protein. The sample has a few hundred thousand distinct CDR3 sequences, about 8.3% seen once. These same data were also listed under a study on yellow fever vaccine responses in identical twins.

Sequencing used CD8+ T cells sorted from blood. All receptors derive from a woman under 30 in good health.

The table lists this clonotype with many counts. The genes are TRBV12-3 or TRBV12-4 and TRBJ2-1; a possible D gene is TRBD2 (5 bases). The CDR3 runs to 14 residues. The V gene lost 8 bases and the J gene lost 8 bases, with 19 bases spanning the gap. The CDR3 loop is CASGPPLAPHEQFF. The CDR3, as DNA: TGTGCCAGCGGGCCTCCTCTAGCCCCCCATGAGCAGTTCTTC.

This clonotype was recorded many times. The gene calls are TRBV27 and TRBJ2-7; 7 bases match TRBD1. The CDR3 is 13 residues long. The germline V gene has CDR1 MNHEY and CDR2 SMNVEV (reference sequence). After removal of 8 bases from V and 3 bases from J, the junction contained 7 bases not matched to a gene. The chain's CDR3 is CASAGTEVYEQYF. The CDR3 DNA sequence: TGTGCCAGCGCCGGGACAGAAGTCTACGAGCAGTACTTC.

With respect to this clonotype: A junction end diverges from the germline sequence, so it may reflect a read error. The CDR3 protein is CASSLGPDRSPSYEQYF. CDR3 DNA: TGTGCCAGCAGTTTAGGGCCTGACAGGAGTCCTTCCTACGAGCAGTACTTC. This chain uses TRBV7-9 with TRBJ2-7; maybe TRBD1 (6 bases). CDR3 size: 17 residues. The germline V gene encodes CDR1 SEHNR and CDR2 FQNEAQ (reference sequence).

This chain joins TRBV28 and TRBJ2-3, with D perhaps TRBD1 (6 bases). The V gene's germline CDR1 is MDHEN and CDR2 SYDVKM. There are 15 residues in the CDR3. V was clipped by 4 bases and J by 6 bases, with 17 bases between them. The CDR3 bases are TGTGCCAGCAGTTCCTATTCCAGGGGTCCGGATACGCAGTATTTT. Its protein product is CASSSYSRGPDTQYF.

This clonotype came up many times. The chain is built from TRBV12-3 or TRBV12-4 and TRBJ2-1, with a possible D match to TRBD2 (6 bases). Trimming took 4 bases from V and 5 from J, leaving 12 bases between them. The CDR3 length is 14 residues. CDR3 DNA sequence: TGTGCCAGCAGTTCAACTAGCAATAACAATGAGCAGTTCTTC. This codes for CASSSTSNNNEQFF.

The chain has TRBV7-9 and TRBJ2-2, with TRBD1 matching over 8 bases. J lost 3 bases, V lost 6 bases, and 12 bases had no gene match. In germline, CDR1 is SEHNR, CDR2 FQNEAQ (reference sequence). This CDR3 is built from 17 residues. The CDR3 region is CASSSSGTGDYTGELFF. The CDR3 nucleotides read TGTGCCAGCAGTTCCTCCGGGACAGGCGATTACACCGGGGAGCTGTTTTTT.

This sequence joins TRBV11-2 and TRBJ2-7, with unresolved D. The CDR3 is made up of 13 amino acids. CDR1 SGHAT and CDR2 FQNNGV come from the germline V gene. Trimming removed 8 bases at V and 1 base at J, with 12 bases between. Here the CDR3 reads CASYSPPSYEQYF. The DNA of the CDR3 is TGTGCCAGCTACAGTCCACCTTCCTACGAGCAGTACTTC.

This clonotype was observed a handful of times. The chain recombines TRBV4-2 with TRBJ2-1, with D unresolved. The V gene lost 4 bases and the J gene lost 2 bases, with 6 bases spanning the gap. CDR1 is LGHNA and CDR2 is YNFKEQ in the germline V gene. This CDR3 region has 13 residues. The CDR3 nucleotides read TGTGCCAGCAGCCCACATGCCTACAATGAGCAGTTCTTC. Protein: CASSPHAYNEQFF.

This clonotype was seen more than once but under ten times. The chain links TRBV12-3 or TRBV12-4 to TRBJ1-2, with D unclear. Trimming left V 5 bases short and J 0 bases short, with 16 bases between. CDR3 length: 16 amino acids. CDR3 protein: CASSTPKEIANYGYTF. The CDR3 coding sequence is TGTGCCAGCAGTACCCCGAAAGAAATAGCTAACTATGGCTACACCTTC.

This clonotype showed up many times. This rearrangement joins TRBV4-2 to TRBJ2-7; 8 bases line up with TRBD2. The junction had 9 bases not matched to a gene; V was cut back by 0 bases and J by 2 bases. CDR3 length: 17 residues. Germline V gives CDR1 LGHNA, CDR2 YNFKEQ. CDR3 loop: CASSQEGTSGPTYEQYF. The CDR3 DNA sequence: TGTGCCAGCAGCCAAGAGGGAACTAGCGGACCTACCTACGAGCAGTACTTC.

The chain links TRBV18 to TRBJ2-1; 9 positions match TRBD2. This CDR3 contains 18 residues. CDR1 is KGHSH, CDR2 LQKENI, per germline. J gave up 8 bases and V 0 bases, and 14 bases lay outside the gene matches. CDR3 region: CASSPPAIIAGDSDEQFF. DNA of the CDR3: TGTGCCAGCTCACCACCCGCAATCATAGCGGGAGACTCCGATGAGCAGTTCTTC.

The table lists this clonotype with many counts. V gene TRBV29-1 combines with J gene TRBJ2-1; 12 bases match TRBD1. This CDR3 is 13 amino acids long. Germline lookup yields CDR1 SQVTM and CDR2 ANQGSEA. J lost 7 bases, V lost 7 bases, and 5 bases had no gene match. CDR3 DNA sequence: TGCAGCGCCGGGACAGGGGGCAGAAATGAGCAGTTCTTC. This sequence encodes CSAGTGGRNEQFF.

The J gene is TRBJ1-2, the V gene TRBV2; unclear D gene. Trimming shortened V by 3 bases and J by 8 bases, and 19 bases separated the two germline ends. Germline CDR1 reads SNHLY; CDR2 reads FYNNEI. The CDR3 runs 15 residues. The CDR3 sequence is CASSDGLEVTRGYTF. CDR3 in DNA: TGTGCCAGCAGTGACGGCCTGGAGGTAACGAGAGGCTACACCTTC.

The chain joins TRBV9 to TRBJ2-4; 10 nucleotides align to TRBD1. Per germline, CDR1 SGDLS and CDR2 YYNGEE. The length of the CDR3 is 16 residues. V trimming: 0 bases; J trimming: 2 bases; junction bases outside the gene matches: 2. CDR3 DNA: TGTGCCAGCAGCGTAGGGACAGGGGGTCCCAAAAACATTCAGTACTTC. Its protein is CASSVGTGGPKNIQYF.

This clonotype was recorded a few times. The rearrangement uses TRBV11-3 and TRBJ2-1; D is possibly TRBD1 (6 bases). Germline assignment: CDR1 SGHNT and CDR2 YENEEA. The CDR3 spans 17 residues. V was trimmed by 5 bases and J by 8 bases, leaving 25 bases between them. Written as DNA, the CDR3 is TGTGCCAGCAGCGAAAGAGACGCCGGGACAACCGGTGATGAGCAGTTCTTC. Protein product: CASSERDAGTTGDEQFF.

The chain recombines TRBV20-1 with TRBJ2-7; 7 positions agree with TRBD2. Losses at the gene ends were 6 bases for V and 0 bases for J; bases not matched to a gene: 8. The CDR3 extends over 14 amino acids. Germline lookup yields CDR1 DFQATT and CDR2 SNEGSKA (reference sequence). The chain's CDR3 is CSATDLAASYEQYF. In DNA, the CDR3 is TGCAGTGCGACCGATCTAGCGGCCTCCTACGAGCAGTACTTC.